These T cell receptor beta chains were read from a single sample in a study of cytomegalovirus exposure and HLA in healthy donors. Assay: immunoSEQ multiplex PCR; the TCRdb copy retains only in-frame clones and omits some. The sample table sets out more than 95,000 clones. The sample consisted of PBMCs. The receptors were sampled from a young man in good health and CMV-seronegative. Both conserved end residues are part of each CDR3. Fields, in order: CDR3 protein, J gene, V gene.

CDR3: CASSLESDYGYTF
J: TRBJ1-2
V: TRBV5-1

CDR3: CARDRTQETQYF
J: TRBJ2-5
V: TRBV19

CDR3: CASSPTALTGVETQYF
J: TRBJ2-5
V: TRBV5-1

CDR3: CASTGGVVDTQYF
J: TRBJ2-3
V: TRBV2

CDR3: CASRQFGLDVGEQYF
J: TRBJ2-7
V: TRBV19

CDR3: CASRHRLAGSYEQYF
J: TRBJ2-7
V: TRBV2

CDR3: CASSPGLAGGHADTQYF
J: TRBJ2-3
V: TRBV7-3

CDR3: CASSRTSSTTDTQYF
J: TRBJ2-3
V: TRBV5-1

CDR3: CASSGSGLAGENEQFF
J: TRBJ2-1
V: TRBV7-9

CDR3: CASTLTSGNTGELFF
J: TRBJ2-2
V: TRBV27

CDR3: CASSHPRQGSYNEQFF
J: TRBJ2-1
V: TRBV28

CDR3: CASGGGSSNEKLFF
J: TRBJ1-4
V: TRBV30

CDR3: CATSRQGSNQPQHF
J: TRBJ1-5
V: TRBV15

CDR3: CALYRGLLPEAFF
J: TRBJ1-1
V: TRBV30

CDR3: CASSSPDRGGNQPQHF
J: TRBJ1-5
V: TRBV28

CDR3: CASSIELVGGGNTDTQYF
J: TRBJ2-3
V: TRBV19

CDR3: CASSLDRGTETQYF
J: TRBJ2-5
V: TRBV11-2

CDR3: CASSGLAGGADTQYF
J: TRBJ2-3
V: TRBV11-2

CDR3: CSVEGGDTAGQYF
J: TRBJ2-7
V: TRBV29-1

CDR3: CSVGTSGRNQFF
J: TRBJ2-1
V: TRBV29-1

CDR3: CASSPRLAGGYEQFF
J: TRBJ2-1
V: TRBV5-6

CDR3: CASVGAGELFF
J: TRBJ2-2
V: TRBV18

CDR3: CASSLSWSVNSGNTIYF
J: TRBJ1-3
V: TRBV27

CDR3: CASKQSGTGDDEQYF
J: TRBJ2-7
V: TRBV2

CDR3: CASSPETVRATNTGELFF
J: TRBJ2-2
V: TRBV18

CDR3: CASSLAGFTEAFF
J: TRBJ1-1
V: TRBV7-8

CDR3: CASSESGNSYNEQFF
J: TRBJ2-1
V: TRBV9

CDR3: CASSQEAVAFF
J: TRBJ1-1
V: TRBV14

CDR3: CASSQDWDRYNSPLHF
J: TRBJ1-6
V: TRBV4-1

CDR3: CSVPGTGKAFF
J: TRBJ1-1
V: TRBV29-1

CDR3: CASSEERGLEQFF
J: TRBJ2-1
V: TRBV6-4

CDR3: CASSPGTSQFF
J: TRBJ2-1
V: TRBV7-8

CDR3: CASSQDGGGPYEQYF
J: TRBJ2-7
V: TRBV4-1

CDR3: CASSEQASSYEQYF
J: -
V: TRBV19

CDR3: CASSFRGRNTEAFF
J: TRBJ1-1
V: TRBV11-1

CDR3: CASSLTYSGYNEQFF
J: TRBJ2-1
V: TRBV7-3

CDR3: CASSLVQMGDEQFF
J: TRBJ2-1
V: TRBV5-1

CDR3: CASSSISGRAYNEQFF
J: TRBJ2-1
V: TRBV11-2

CDR3: CASSFFPRGRVGEKLFF
J: TRBJ1-4
V: TRBV5-1

CDR3: CASTPGGRTYEQYF
J: TRBJ2-7
V: TRBV7-8

CDR3: CASTLGLAGYLAYEQYF
J: TRBJ2-7
V: TRBV5-6

CDR3: CASSLSGDRNTIYF
J: TRBJ1-3
V: TRBV4-2

CDR3: CASSLVGPSYEQYF
J: TRBJ2-7
V: TRBV11-1

CDR3: CAWSVVSGTDTQYF
J: TRBJ2-3
V: TRBV30

CDR3: CASTAGTAHQPQHF
J: TRBJ1-5
V: TRBV6-4

CDR3: CASRDALSGSNQPQHF
J: TRBJ1-5
V: TRBV2

CDR3: CASSPWGTSGLGSYNEQFF
J: TRBJ2-1
V: TRBV7-2

CDR3: CASAPDRRNIETQYF
J: TRBJ2-5
V: TRBV2

CDR3: CASSLAAGASNQPQHF
J: TRBJ1-5
V: TRBV5-6

CDR3: CASSLPPTGLNTEAFF
J: TRBJ1-1
V: TRBV7-9

CDR3: CASSQGQGMYEQYF
J: TRBJ2-7
V: TRBV4-1

CDR3: CASSPQGAGTEAFF
J: TRBJ1-1
V: TRBV9

CDR3: CASSLDSQMNTEAFF
J: TRBJ1-1
V: TRBV7-8

CDR3: CASSSGLAGVGDTQYF
J: TRBJ2-3
V: TRBV5-6